The next 30 T cell receptor beta chains were all read from a single sample in a study of blood T cell repertoires in COVID-19. Here immunoSEQ multiplex PCR was the method, and the copy in TCRdb shows in-frame clones only, minus some. The table includes around 80,000 clones, about four fifths detected once. The sequencing sample was made of peripheral blood. The source of these receptors is a human donor in a cohort sampled during active COVID-19.

This chain links TRBV20-1 with TRBJ1-2; possibly TRBD1 for D (5 bases). CDR1 is DFQATT and CDR2 is SNEGSKA in the germline V gene (reference sequence). This CDR3 has 16 residues. Trimming stripped 3 bases from V and 6 bases from J, with 23 bases between. CDR3 nucleotide sequence: TGCAGTGCTAGTCCATCCGGGATCCGGGGGTCCCATGGCTACACCTTC. This translates into CSASPSGIRGSHGYTF.

The V call is TRBV6-5, the J call TRBJ1-4, with 7 bases lining up with TRBD1. Germline V CDR1 and CDR2: MNHEY, SVGAGI. This CDR3 spans 15 amino acids. Unmatched junction bases numbered 9, after V lost 7 bases and J lost 4 bases. For the CDR3, the DNA is TGTGCCAGCAACCCACCGGGACAGAGTAATGAAAAACTGTTTTTT. Its translation is CASNPPGQSNEKLFF.

This clone was seen only a few times. The chain is built from TRBV6-1 and TRBJ2-7, with a possible D match to TRBD1 (6 bases). This CDR3 has 16 residues. Germline V gene data show CDR1 as MNHNS and CDR2 as SASEGT. With 1 base removed from V and 5 bases from J, the gap between germline ends came to 18 bases. The CDR3 nucleotides read TGTGCCAGCAGTGAAGGGGCCGTCAGGGGAAAAGACGAGCAGTACTTC. Residues: CASSEGAVRGKDEQYF.

This chain uses TRBV11-3 with TRBJ2-5; D is possibly TRBD2 (5 bases). V lost 5 bases and J 7 bases, leaving 14 bases between the germline ends. The germline V gene encodes CDR1 SGHNT and CDR2 YENEEA. This CDR3 is 13 amino acids long. The CDR3 DNA reads TGTGCCAGCAGCCCAGGAGGCGGATGGACCCAGTACTTC. Its protein product is CASSPGGGWTQYF.

This chain joins TRBV12-3 or TRBV12-4 and TRBJ2-1; possible D gene TRBD2, 5 bases. The CDR3 loop spans 13 amino acids. Trimming took off 6 bases at V and 7 bases at J, with 13 bases between the two ends. The chain's CDR3 is CASSPPTGNEQFF. DNA of the CDR3: TGTGCCAGCAGCCCCCCAACGGGGAATGAGCAGTTCTTC.

The gene calls are TRBV3-1 (or the pseudogene TRBV3-2) and TRBJ2-3; a possible D gene is TRBD2 (6 bases). Trimming shortened V by 4 bases and J by 0 bases, and 17 bases separated the two germline ends. The CDR3 length is 17 residues. Germline assignment: CDR1 LGHDT and CDR2 YNNKEL (reference sequence). For the CDR3, the DNA is TGTGCCAGCAGCCTCTCCTCGCTAGCGCCCAGCACAGATACGCAGTATTTT. Its protein is CASSLSSLAPSTDTQYF.

The gene calls are TRBV29-1 and TRBJ2-7; 7 nucleotides agree with TRBD1. Germline V gives CDR1 SQVTM, CDR2 ANQGSEA. The V and J ends lost 6 bases and 4 bases, in that order; junction bases with no gene match: 9. This CDR3 comprises 13 residues. This CDR3 reads CSVPGDSSYEQYF. In nucleotides, the CDR3 is TGCAGCGTGCCCGGGGACAGCTCTTACGAGCAGTACTTC.

The chain joins TRBV5-8 to TRBJ2-2; D ambiguous. The CDR3 is 15 amino acids. CDR1 is SGHTS, CDR2 YDEGEE, per germline. V was cut by 0 bases and J by 2 bases, with 8 bases left in between. CDR3 nucleotides: TGTGCCAGCAGCTTGGGGCGGATTAACACCGGGGAGCTGTTTTTT. Translation: CASSLGRINTGELFF. Full variable domain (outside the CDR3, taken from reference TRBV5-8 and TRBJ2-2): EAGVTQSPTHLIKTRGQQATLRCSPISGHTSVYWYQQALGLGLQFLLWYDEGEERNRGNFPPRFSGRQFPNYSSELNVNALELEDSALYLCASSLGRINTGELFFGEGSRLTVL.

The V gene is TRBV7-8, the J gene TRBJ2-2, with D perhaps matching TRBD2 (6 bases). This CDR3 is built from 15 residues. V was shortened by 3 bases and J by 2 bases, with 10 bases between the two germline ends. The germline CDR1 and CDR2 sequences are SGHVS and FQNEAQ. DNA of the CDR3: TGTGCCAGCAGCTTTAGGGACTTAAACACCGGGGAGCTGTTTTTT. Translated, it gives CASSFRDLNTGELFF. Combining the CDR3 with reference TRBV7-8 and TRBJ2-2 gives the whole variable domain GAGVSQSPRYKVAKRGQDVALRCDPISGHVSLFWYQQALGQGPEFLTYFQNEAQLDKSGLPSDRFFAERPEGSVSTLKIQRTQQEDSAVYLCASSFRDLNTGELFFGEGSRLTVL.

This chain joins TRBV18 and TRBJ1-5, with TRBD1 identical over 8 bases. J lost 8 bases, V lost 0 bases, and 6 bases had no gene match. The germline CDR1 and CDR2 sequences are KGHSH and LQKENI. The CDR3 loop spans 15 amino acids. CDR3 loop: CASSPPTGEGKPQHF. In DNA, the CDR3 is TGTGCCAGCTCACCACCGACAGGGGAGGGAAAGCCCCAGCATTTT.

The chain uses TRBV5-1 and TRBJ1-5; D is uncertain. The CDR3 has 13 residues. Germline values: CDR1 SGHRS, CDR2 YFSETQ. The V gene lost 2 bases and the J gene lost 8 bases, with 11 bases spanning the gap. CDR3 protein: CASSLAGREPQHF. CDR3 nucleotide sequence: TGCGCCAGCAGCTTAGCTGGGAGGGAGCCCCAGCATTTT.

This clone came up once. The chain links TRBV30 to TRBJ1-6; tentatively, D is TRBD1 (5 bases). V lost 0 bases to trimming and J lost 8 bases, with 11 bases between them. CDR1 is GTSNPN and CDR2 is SVGIG in the germline V gene (reference sequence). The CDR3 loop spans 14 amino acids. CDR3 in amino acids: CAWSVVGGDSPLHF. DNA of the CDR3: TGTGCCTGGAGTGTAGTGGGGGGGGATTCACCCCTCCACTTT.

J is TRBJ2-7 and V is TRBV27; TRBD2 matches at 12 bases. J was trimmed by 5 bases and V by 4 bases; bases with no gene match: 9. The CDR3 runs 16 residues. Germline V gives CDR1 MNHEY, CDR2 SMNVEV (reference sequence). The CDR3 region is CASSSSGLAGPNEQYF. DNA for the CDR3: TGTGCCAGCAGTTCCTCCGGACTAGCGGGACCCAACGAGCAGTACTTC.

The V and J genes are TRBV14 and TRBJ1-1; D not resolved. This CDR3 is 12 amino acids long. Germline V CDR1 and CDR2: SGHDN, FVKESK. Trimming cost V 1 base and J 5 bases, with 5 bases left between them. CDR3 residues: CASSQGGTEAFF. In nucleotides, the CDR3 is TGTGCCAGCAGCCAAGGAGGGACTGAAGCTTTCTTT.

V gene TRBV2 combines with J gene TRBJ2-3; D gene uncertain. The CDR3 runs to 12 residues. The ends were cut back, 5 bases at V and 3 bases at J, with 6 bases in the middle. The germline V gene has CDR1 SNHLY and CDR2 FYNNEI. CDR3 region: CASSSITDTQYF. The CDR3 region has the DNA TGTGCCAGCAGTAGCATTACAGATACGCAGTATTTT.

The chain employs TRBV11-3 and TRBJ2-5; possibly TRBD1 for D (5 bases). Germline CDR1 and CDR2: SGHNT and YENEEA. V was shortened by 4 bases and J by 5 bases, with 11 bases between the two germline ends. This CDR3 region has 13 residues. The CDR3 bases are TGTGCCAGCAGCTCCGATGGGGCGGAGACCCAGTACTTC. Translating gives CASSSDGAETQYF. Looking up the rest from reference TRBV11-3 and TRBJ2-5 gives the full variable domain: EAGVVQSPRYKIIEKKQPVAFWCNPISGHNTLYWYLQNLGQGPELLIRYENEEAVDDSQLPKDRFSAERLKGVDSTLKIQPAELGDSAVYLCASSSDGAETQYFGPGTRLLVL.

The chain couples TRBV6-5 to TRBJ1-1; a weak D match, TRBD1 (5 bases). This CDR3 comprises 14 residues. Germline-derived CDR1 and CDR2 are MNHEY and SVGAGI. V was clipped by 6 bases and J by 6 bases, with 17 bases between them. The CDR3 DNA reads as TGTGCCAGCAGGAGCCTAGGGGTAGGTCCTGAAGCTTTCTTT. As protein: CASRSLGVGPEAFF.

The chain carries TRBV5-8 and TRBJ2-1, with D possibly matching TRBD1 (5 bases). V was cut by 5 bases and J by 7 bases, with 13 bases left in between. Looked up from germline, CDR1 is SGHTS and CDR2 is YDEGEE. The CDR3 has 13 amino acids. This chain's CDR3 is CASRGRQKNEQFF. The CDR3, as DNA: TGTGCCAGCAGAGGCCGACAGAAGAATGAGCAGTTCTTC.

The chain links TRBV12-3 or TRBV12-4 to TRBJ2-1; D perhaps matches TRBD2 (5 bases). The V and J ends lost 2 bases and 6 bases respectively, with 8 bases between them. The CDR3 runs to 13 residues. The CDR3 sequence is CASSLRGFNEQFF. The CDR3 region has the DNA TGTGCCAGCAGTTTACGGGGTTTCAATGAGCAGTTCTTC.

V and J are TRBV19 and TRBJ1-1; 11 nucleotides align to TRBD1. V was clipped by 5 bases and J by 4 bases; unmatched bases: 3. This CDR3 spans 14 amino acids. Looked up from germline, CDR1 is LNHDA and CDR2 is SQIVND (reference sequence). The CDR3 is CASSVGTGGTEAFF. CDR3 nucleotide sequence: TGTGCCAGTAGTGTCGGGACAGGGGGCACTGAAGCTTTCTTT. The full variable domain, in which reference TRBV19 and TRBJ1-1 provide the parts outside the CDR3, is DGGITQSPKYLFRKEGQNVTLSCEQNLNHDAMYWYRQDPGQGLRLIYYSQIVNDFQKGDIAEGYSVSREKKESFPLTVTSAQKNPTAFYLCASSVGTGGTEAFFGQGTRLTVV.

There are a few counts of this clone. The V gene is TRBV3-1 (or the pseudogene TRBV3-2), the J gene TRBJ2-7, with TRBD1 identical over 7 bases. Germline trimming cut 2 bases from V and 1 base from J; bases unmatched to any gene: 5. The CDR3 consists of 15 residues. Germline V CDR1 and CDR2: LGHDT, YNNKEL (reference sequence). CDR3 sequence reads: CASSQPPTGSYEQYF. CDR3 sequence (DNA): TGTGCCAGCAGCCAACCCCCGACAGGGTCCTACGAGCAGTACTTC.

V gene TRBV5-1 combines with J gene TRBJ1-1; D might be TRBD1 (5 bases). V was clipped by 4 bases and J by 1 base, with 11 bases between them. The germline gives CDR1 SGHRS, CDR2 YFSETQ. This CDR3 spans 14 amino acids. The CDR3 region has the DNA TGCGCCAGCAGCCGGGGGACGGCGAACACTGAAGCTTTCTTT. This gives the protein CASSRGTANTEAFF.

This chain joins TRBV18 and TRBJ2-1, with 11 bases matching TRBD2. The CDR3 spans 16 residues. Germline CDR1 and CDR2: KGHSH and LQKENI. With 5 bases clipped from V and 3 bases from J, the junction kept 6 bases outside the gene matches. In nucleotides, the CDR3 is TGTGCCAGCTCAGACCCCGGGACTAGCGGCTACAATGAGCAGTTCTTC. It translates to CASSDPGTSGYNEQFF. Variable domain in full (rest from reference TRBV18 and TRBJ2-1): NAGVMQNPRHLVRRRGQEARLRCSPMKGHSHVYWYRQLPEEGLKFMVYLQKENIIDESGMPKERFSAEFPKEGPSILRIQQVVRGDSAAYFCASSDPGTSGYNEQFFGPGTRLTVL.

This rearrangement joins TRBV5-1 to TRBJ2-1, with TRBD2 matching over 12 bases. In germline, CDR1 is SGHRS, CDR2 YFSETQ. V trimming: 6 bases; J trimming: 8 bases; junction bases outside the gene matches: 9. The CDR3 runs 15 residues. CDR3 region: CASTTSGGPNDEQFF. In nucleotides, the CDR3 is TGCGCCAGCACCACTAGCGGGGGGCCCAACGATGAGCAGTTCTTC. The full variable domain, completed using reference TRBV5-1 and TRBJ2-1, is KAGVTQTPRYLIKTRGQQVTLSCSPISGHRSVSWYQQTPGQGLQFLFEYFSETQRNKGNFPGRFSGRQFSNSRSEMNVSTLELGDSALYLCASTTSGGPNDEQFFGPGTRLTVL.

V and J are TRBV10-3 and TRBJ1-1, with D hard to call. The germline V gene encodes CDR1 ENHRY and CDR2 SYGVKD. V lost 6 bases and J lost 1, with 9 bases in between. CDR3 length equals 13 residues. The CDR3 is CAISFGENTEAFF. For the CDR3, the DNA is TGTGCCATCAGCTTCGGGGAGAACACTGAAGCTTTCTTT.

J is TRBJ1-2 and V is TRBV28, with D possibly TRBD1 on 6 matching bases. The CDR3 sequence is 15 residues long. The germline V gene has CDR1 MDHEN and CDR2 SYDVKM. Deletions cut 5 bases from V and 4 bases from J, with 17 bases between. CDR3 bases: TGTGCCAGCAGTCCCCCCCGGACAGAGACCTATGGCTACACCTTC. Translation gives CASSPPRTETYGYTF.

The chain recombines TRBV11-2 with TRBJ2-3, with D unclear. The germline gives CDR1 SGHAT, CDR2 FQNNGV. The CDR3 totals 16 residues. Trimming removed 1 base at V and 0 bases at J, with 11 bases between. The CDR3 bases are TGTGCCAGCAGCTTAGGGGCAGCTCCTAGCACAGATACGCAGTATTTT. Translation: CASSLGAAPSTDTQYF.

The rearrangement joins TRBV13 to TRBJ2-3, with 8 bases fitting TRBD1. Germline V gene lookup returns CDR1 PRHDT and CDR2 FYEKMQ (reference sequence). CDR3 length: 14 residues. V dropped 10 bases and J dropped 2; count of bases not matched to a gene: 8. CDR3 coding DNA: TGTGCCACCGGACAGGGAAAGTACACAGATACGCAGTATTTT. This encodes CATGQGKYTDTQYF.

CDR3: CATSDPKGLAGAQETQYF. CDR3 sequence (DNA): TGTGCCACCAGTGACCCCAAGGGACTAGCGGGGGCACAAGAGACCCAGTACTTC. The chain is built from TRBV24-1 and TRBJ2-5, with 14 nucleotides matching TRBD2. CDR1 and CDR2 from the germline V gene are KGHDR and SFDVKD. The junction had 8 bases not matched to a gene; V was cut back by 4 bases and J by 2 bases. The CDR3 runs 18 residues.

The chain is built from TRBV29-1 and TRBJ2-3, with 7 bases that match TRBD2. CDR3 size: 16 residues. Germline lookup yields CDR1 SQVTM and CDR2 ANQGSEA. J gave up 2 bases and V 2 bases, and 10 bases lay outside the gene matches. In DNA form, the CDR3 reads TGCAGCGTTGAATCCTCGCGGGACTATTCCACAGATACGCAGTATTTT. It encodes CSVESSRDYSTDTQYF.